What follows are 21 T cell receptor beta chains derived from one specimen sequenced in a study of CD8+ T cells in alopecia areata (dated by TCRdb to the late 2010s). The time point label, as the study defines it: roughly 24 weeks on oral tofacitinib. What this sample's treatment or condition label stands for: oral pan-JAK inhibitor, 5-10 mg twice daily. Library preparation used the immunoSEQ multiplex PCR assay. RNA was extracted from all samples and reverse transcribed into cDNA, which served as template for TCR sequencing. Entries here come from immuneACCESS through TCRdb and include only in-frame sequences with V and J called. Some clones fail to appear in such tables; in the studies checked, an unresolved V gene covers under half of the shortfall, and the cause of the remainder is unknown. The sample table holds approximately 170,000 clones, of which 50% to 65% were seen once. The top ten constitute over 12% of the sample.

The sample was CD4+ T cells sorted from blood, taken at week 24, from a patient treated with tofacitinib. Receptors originate from a human donor with alopecia areata.

V gene TRBV30 combines with J gene TRBJ2-5, with 8 bases that match TRBD2. From germline, CDR1 is GTSNPN and CDR2 SVGIG (reference sequence). The ends lost 6 bases at V and 1 base at J; junction bases unmatched: 7. CDR3 length: 14 amino acids. CDR3 amino acids: CACGRGGAQETQYF. The CDR3 bases are TGTGCCTGCGGGAGGGGCGGCGCCCAAGAGACCCAGTACTTC.

The V call is TRBV5-1, the J call TRBJ2-7; 11 bases fit TRBD1. Trimming at V came to 3 bases and at J to 3 bases, leaving 11 bases not matched to a gene. Germline V gene lookup returns CDR1 SGHRS and CDR2 YFSETQ. The CDR3 extends over 17 amino acids. CDR3 region: CASSSRPIGTGGYEQYF. CDR3 bases: TGCGCCAGCAGCTCGAGACCAATCGGGACAGGGGGCTACGAGCAGTACTTC.

V and J are TRBV6-6 and TRBJ1-2; D gene unclear. The CDR3 has 14 residues. Trimming cost V 3 bases and J 1 base, with 9 bases left between them. CDR1 is MNHNY, CDR2 SVGAGI, per germline (reference sequence). The CDR3, as DNA: TGTGCCAGCAGTTATACGGGGAATAACTATGGCTACACCTTC. Its protein is CASSYTGNNYGYTF.

The rearrangement links TRBV29-1 to TRBJ1-6, with 7 nucleotides matching TRBD1. This CDR3 region has 13 residues. From germline, CDR1 is SQVTM and CDR2 ANQGSEA. The ends lost 7 bases at V and 8 bases at J; junction bases unmatched: 8. The CDR3 here is CSASTGTDSPLHF. In DNA, the CDR3 is TGCAGCGCATCTACCGGGACAGATTCACCCCTCCACTTT.

This clone was counted a single time. The chain combines TRBV29-1 with TRBJ2-5; 7 nucleotides line up with TRBD2. After removal of 5 bases from V and 1 base from J, the junction contained 10 bases not matched to a gene. The germline gives CDR1 SQVTM, CDR2 ANQGSEA. The CDR3 is made up of 15 amino acids. The CDR3 DNA reads as TGCAGCGTTCCGACGACGGCGGGGGTCCAAGAGACCCAGTACTTC. Its translation is CSVPTTAGVQETQYF.

The rearrangement links TRBV5-1 to TRBJ2-2; possible D gene TRBD1, 5 bases. Trimming pared 3 bases from V and 7 bases from J, leaving 13 bases between. The germline V gene encodes CDR1 SGHRS and CDR2 YFSETQ. The CDR3 spans 14 residues. CDR3 in DNA: TGCGCCAGCAGCTCGGCTTTGGGGCTCGGGGAGCTGTTTTTT. Translation: CASSSALGLGELFF.

In its sample, this clone was seen a few times. Additional DNA sequences in this sample encode the identical CDR3. The chain is built from TRBV5-1 and TRBJ2-5; D tentatively fits TRBD1 or TRBD2 (5 bases each). Looked up from germline, CDR1 is SGHRS and CDR2 is YFSETQ. The CDR3 spans 14 residues. V was clipped by 0 bases and J by 1 base, with 7 bases between them. The CDR3 loop reads CASSLAGPQETQYF. The CDR3 DNA reads as TGCGCCAGCAGCTTGGCGGGACCCCAAGAGACCCAGTACTTC.

This clone has only a few counts. The rearrangement joins TRBV5-6 to TRBJ2-6; D unresolved. This CDR3 is built from 17 residues. CDR1 is SGHDT and CDR2 is YYEEEE in the germline V gene. V gave up 0 bases and J gave up 2 bases, with 12 bases separating them. CDR3 coding DNA: TGTGCCAGCAGCTTGGAGCTGACAACCCCTGGGGCCAACGTCCTGACTTTC. This gives the protein CASSLELTTPGANVLTF.

This chain joins TRBV30 and TRBJ1-2; D is possibly TRBD1 (5 bases). CDR3 length: 15 amino acids. V gave up 0 bases and J gave up 5 bases, with 16 bases separating them. Germline V CDR1 and CDR2: GTSNPN, SVGIG (reference sequence). The CDR3: CAWSVQGTGGYGYTF. As DNA, the CDR3 is TGTGCCTGGAGTGTACAAGGGACCGGGGGATATGGCTACACCTTC.

The V call is TRBV6-5, the J call TRBJ2-1; TRBD1 matches 7 bases. The CDR3 is 12 residues long. The V segment lost 5 bases and the J segment 15 bases; nucleotides outside the gene matches: 10. Germline CDR1 is MNHEY and CDR2 is SVGAGI. CDR3 bases: TGTGCCAGCAGTACCGAGACAGGGATGGCGTTCTTC. This encodes CASSTETGMAFF.

The gene calls are TRBV29-1 and TRBJ2-5, with D possibly being TRBD1 (5 bases). The CDR3 extends over 13 amino acids. V dropped 1 base and J dropped 7 bases, with 13 bases sitting between them. Looked up from germline, CDR1 is SQVTM and CDR2 is ANQGSEA. This CDR3 reads CSVEAVRRGTQYF. The DNA of the CDR3 is TGCAGCGTTGAAGCGGTTCGAAGGGGGACCCAGTACTTC.

This clone came up a few times. V usage is TRBV6-4 and J usage is TRBJ2-1; TRBD2 aligns across 10 bases. This CDR3 spans 16 amino acids. Germline V lookup: CDR1 MRHNA, CDR2 SNTAGT. The V and J ends lost 6 bases and 7 bases, in that order; junction bases with no gene match: 12. CDR3 sequence reads: CASRANSGGLRNEQFF. DNA of the CDR3: TGTGCCAGCAGAGCCAATAGCGGGGGGCTTCGTAATGAGCAGTTCTTC.

This clone came up a few times. V and J are TRBV5-1 and TRBJ1-4, with D perhaps TRBD1 (6 bases). The CDR3 extends over 15 amino acids. V lost 0 bases to trimming and J lost 8 bases, with 14 bases between them. Per the germline V gene, CDR1 is SGHRS and CDR2 is YFSETQ. The CDR3 DNA follows: TGCGCCAGCAGCTTGGGCGGGACATTATGGGAAAAACTGTTTTTT. This sequence encodes CASSLGGTLWEKLFF.

The rearrangement links TRBV7-9 to TRBJ2-3; no clear D. Germline V CDR1 and CDR2: SEHNR, FQNEAQ (reference sequence). This CDR3 region has 12 residues. Trimming cost V 4 bases and J 6 bases, with 8 bases left between them. CDR3 sequence (DNA): TGTGCCAGCAGCTCCAATGGGGATACGCAGTATTTT. It codes for CASSSNGDTQYF.

V gene TRBV15 combines with J gene TRBJ2-3; 7 positions agree with TRBD2. In germline, CDR1 is LNHNV, CDR2 YYDKDF (reference sequence). The V gene end was trimmed by 1 base and the J gene end by 0 bases; junction bases not matched to a gene: 10. This CDR3 region has 18 residues. The CDR3 region is CATSRGVVGGGSTDTQYF. The DNA for the CDR3 is TGTGCCACCAGCAGAGGGGTAGTAGGCGGGGGTAGCACAGATACGCAGTATTTT. Using reference TRBV15 and TRBJ2-3 for the parts outside the CDR3, the full variable domain is DAMVIQNPRYQVTQFGKPVTLSCSQTLNHNVMYWYQQKSSQAPKLLFHYYDKDFNNEADTPDNFQSRRPNTSFCFLDIRSPGLGDTAMYLCATSRGVVGGGSTDTQYFGPGTRLTVL.

This clone came up a few times. The rearrangement uses TRBV18 and TRBJ2-3; no definite D call. The germline V gene encodes CDR1 KGHSH and CDR2 LQKENI. The CDR3 has 16 residues. The germline V and J ends were trimmed by 3 bases and 6 bases, with 19 bases remaining between them. The CDR3: CASSPEFLGSTDTQYF. The CDR3 DNA reads as TGTGCCAGCTCACCGGAGTTCCTCGGGTCAACGGATACGCAGTATTTT.

V gene TRBV6-6 combines with J gene TRBJ1-5; D is unclear. The germline V gene has CDR1 MNHNY and CDR2 SVGAGI (reference sequence). This CDR3 contains 15 residues. V was shortened by 0 bases and J by 3 bases, with 9 bases between the two germline ends. CDR3 nucleotide sequence: TGTGCCAGCAGTTACTCGGCCGGGGTCAATCAGCCCCAGCATTTT. It specifies CASSYSAGVNQPQHF.

The chain is built from TRBV4-1 and TRBJ2-3, with 8 bases identical to TRBD2. The CDR3 consists of 19 residues. J was trimmed by 1 base and V by 6 bases; bases with no gene match: 18. Germline CDR1 and CDR2: MGHRA and YSYEKL. CDR3 sequence (DNA): TGCGCCAGCAGGCCAGCCGGGACTAGAGGTCCTTCTGGCACAGATACGCAGTATTTT. Translated: CASRPAGTRGPSGTDTQYF.

The chain couples TRBV29-1 to TRBJ2-5, with D hard to call. The CDR3 contains 14 residues. Per the germline V gene, CDR1 is SQVTM and CDR2 is ANQGSEA. V lost 4 bases and J 0 bases, leaving 12 bases between the germline ends. CDR3 amino acids: CSVAGRQYQETQYF. DNA of the CDR3: TGCAGCGTTGCCGGACGGCAGTACCAAGAGACCCAGTACTTC.

This sequence joins TRBV29-1 and TRBJ2-7; 9 bases are shared with TRBD1. CDR1 and CDR2 from the germline V gene are SQVTM and ANQGSEA. Trimming at V came to 4 bases and at J to 4 bases, leaving 8 bases not matched to a gene. The CDR3 spans 14 residues. CDR3 sequence: CSVVGTGKDYEQYF. The CDR3 DNA follows: TGCAGCGTTGTAGGGACAGGGAAAGATTACGAGCAGTACTTC.

To note about this clone: A junction boundary mismatches the germline segment, possibly from a read error. Other DNA sequences within the sample encode an identical CDR3. The V and J genes are TRBV4-1 and TRBJ1-1; no definite D call. The CDR3 is 14 residues long. Germline CDR1 MGHRA, CDR2 YSYEKL. CDR3 DNA: TGTGCCAGCAGCCAGGAACTCTCGAACACTGAAGCTTTCTTT. This encodes CASSQELSNTEAFF.